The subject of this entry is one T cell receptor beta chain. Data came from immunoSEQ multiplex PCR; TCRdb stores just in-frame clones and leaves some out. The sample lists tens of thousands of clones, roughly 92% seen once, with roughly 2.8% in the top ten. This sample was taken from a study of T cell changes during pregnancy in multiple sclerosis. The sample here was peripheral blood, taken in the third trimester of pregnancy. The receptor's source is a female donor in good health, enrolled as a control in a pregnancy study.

CDR3 loop: CASSQDTSGGPSSYNEQFF. The CDR3 DNA reads as TGTGCCAGCAGCCAAGACACTAGCGGGGGACCTAGCTCCTACAATGAGCAGTTCTTC. The V gene is TRBV4-2, the J gene TRBJ2-1, with 11 nucleotides matching TRBD2. Germline V gene sequence: CDR1 LGHNA, CDR2 YNFKEQ. This CDR3 is built from 19 residues. V dropped 0 bases and J dropped 0; count of bases not matched to a gene: 7.